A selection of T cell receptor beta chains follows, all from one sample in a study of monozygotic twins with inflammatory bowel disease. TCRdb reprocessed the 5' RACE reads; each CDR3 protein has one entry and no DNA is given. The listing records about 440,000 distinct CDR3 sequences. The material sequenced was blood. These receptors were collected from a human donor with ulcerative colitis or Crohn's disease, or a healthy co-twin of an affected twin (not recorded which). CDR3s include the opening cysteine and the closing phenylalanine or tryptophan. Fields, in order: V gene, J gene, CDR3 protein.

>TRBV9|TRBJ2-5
CASSAWTGRGETQYF
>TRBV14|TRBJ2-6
CASSHNNLSGANVLTF
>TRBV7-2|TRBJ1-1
CASSAGQTANGAFF
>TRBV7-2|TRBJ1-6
CASSPRRITDSPLHF
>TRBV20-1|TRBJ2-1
CSARGGGGNERLGQFF
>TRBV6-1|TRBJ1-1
CASSQGGAVGAFF
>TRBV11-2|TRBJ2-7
CASSWQSTAGYGQYF
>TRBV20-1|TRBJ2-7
CSARPNGRRLEQYF
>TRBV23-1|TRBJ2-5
CASSQSEETQYF
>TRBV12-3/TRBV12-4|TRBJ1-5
CASSRFTGVAQPQHF
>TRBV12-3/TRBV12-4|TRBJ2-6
CASSTLGAGANVLTF
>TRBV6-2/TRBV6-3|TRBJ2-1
CASSFPGWAEQFF
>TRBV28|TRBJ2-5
CASSPTLAGGGETQYF
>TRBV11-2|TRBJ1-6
CASPLWGQAPGGYNSPLHF